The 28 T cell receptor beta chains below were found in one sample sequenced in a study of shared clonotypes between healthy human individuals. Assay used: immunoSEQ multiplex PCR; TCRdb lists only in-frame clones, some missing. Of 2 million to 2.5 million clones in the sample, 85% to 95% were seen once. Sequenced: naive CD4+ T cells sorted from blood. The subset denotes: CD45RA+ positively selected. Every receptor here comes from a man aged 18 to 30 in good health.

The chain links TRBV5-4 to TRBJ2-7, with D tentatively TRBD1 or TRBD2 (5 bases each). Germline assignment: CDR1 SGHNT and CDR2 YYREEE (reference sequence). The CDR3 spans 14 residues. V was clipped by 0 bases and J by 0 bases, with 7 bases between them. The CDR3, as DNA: TGTGCCAGCAGCTTGGTGGGGGACTCCTACGAGCAGTACTTC. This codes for CASSLVGDSYEQYF.

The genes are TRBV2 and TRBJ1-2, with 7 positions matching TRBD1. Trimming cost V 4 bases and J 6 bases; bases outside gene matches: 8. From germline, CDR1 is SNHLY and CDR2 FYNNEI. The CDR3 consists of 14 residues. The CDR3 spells CASSVTGTVDGYTF. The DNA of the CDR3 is TGTGCCAGCAGTGTGACAGGGACGGTTGATGGCTACACCTTC.

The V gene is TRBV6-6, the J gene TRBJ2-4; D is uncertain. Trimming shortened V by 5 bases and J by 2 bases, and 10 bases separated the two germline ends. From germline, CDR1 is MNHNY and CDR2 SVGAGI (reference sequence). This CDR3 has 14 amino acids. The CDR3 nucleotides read TGTGCCAGCAGTCCCGACCTAACCAAAAACATTCAGTACTTC. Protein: CASSPDLTKNIQYF.

The CDR3 loop reads CASSHVREGWYEQYF. For the CDR3, the DNA is TGCGCCAGCAGCCACGTGCGGGAGGGCTGGTACGAGCAGTACTTC. J is TRBJ2-7 and V is TRBV4-1; 9 bases match TRBD2. V dropped 3 bases and J dropped 4; count of bases not matched to a gene: 7. Germline CDR1 MGHRA, CDR2 YSYEKL. The CDR3 runs to 15 residues.

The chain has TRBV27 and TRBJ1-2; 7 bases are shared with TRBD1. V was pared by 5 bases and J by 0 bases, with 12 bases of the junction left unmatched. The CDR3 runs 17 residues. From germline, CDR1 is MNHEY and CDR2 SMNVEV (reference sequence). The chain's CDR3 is CASSGKAPTGTNYGYTF. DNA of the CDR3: TGTGCCAGCAGTGGTAAAGCCCCGACAGGGACTAACTATGGCTACACCTTC.

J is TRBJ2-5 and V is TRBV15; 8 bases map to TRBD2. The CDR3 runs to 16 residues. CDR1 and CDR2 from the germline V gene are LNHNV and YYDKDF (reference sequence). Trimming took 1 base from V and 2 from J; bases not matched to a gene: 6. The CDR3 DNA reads TGTGCCACCAGCAGAGGGAGCGGGAGCGCGCAAGAGACCCAGTACTTC. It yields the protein CATSRGSGSAQETQYF.

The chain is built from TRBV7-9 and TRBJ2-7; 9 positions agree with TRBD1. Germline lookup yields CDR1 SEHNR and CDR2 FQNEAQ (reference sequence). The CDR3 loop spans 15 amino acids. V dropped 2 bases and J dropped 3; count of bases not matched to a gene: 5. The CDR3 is CASSLTGTGFYEQYF. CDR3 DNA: TGTGCCAGCAGCTTAACCGGGACAGGGTTCTACGAGCAGTACTTC. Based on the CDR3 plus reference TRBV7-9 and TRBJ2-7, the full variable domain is DTGVSQNPRHKITKRGQNVTFRCDPISEHNRLYWYRQTLGQGPEFLTYFQNEAQLEKSRLLSDRFSAERPKGSFSTLEIQRTEQGDSAMYLCASSLTGTGFYEQYFGPGTRLTVT.

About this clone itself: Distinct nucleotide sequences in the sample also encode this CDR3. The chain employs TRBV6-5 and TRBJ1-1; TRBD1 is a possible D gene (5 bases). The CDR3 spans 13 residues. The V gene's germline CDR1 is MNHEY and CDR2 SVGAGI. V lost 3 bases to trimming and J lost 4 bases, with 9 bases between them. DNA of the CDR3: TGTGCCAGCAGTTATGGGGGGTCCACTGAAGCTTTCTTT. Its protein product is CASSYGGSTEAFF.

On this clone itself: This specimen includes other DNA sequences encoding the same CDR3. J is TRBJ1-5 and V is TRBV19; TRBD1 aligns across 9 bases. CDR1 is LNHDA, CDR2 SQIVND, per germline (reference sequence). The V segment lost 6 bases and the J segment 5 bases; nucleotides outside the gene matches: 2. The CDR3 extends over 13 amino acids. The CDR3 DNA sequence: TGTGCCAGTAGCCGACAGGGGGATCAGCCCCAGCATTTT. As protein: CASSRQGDQPQHF.

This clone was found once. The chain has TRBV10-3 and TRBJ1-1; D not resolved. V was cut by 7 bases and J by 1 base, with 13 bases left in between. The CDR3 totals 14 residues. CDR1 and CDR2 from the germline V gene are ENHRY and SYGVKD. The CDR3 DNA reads TGTGCCATCAAGTCCGGCTACTCGAACACTGAAGCTTTCTTT. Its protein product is CAIKSGYSNTEAFF.

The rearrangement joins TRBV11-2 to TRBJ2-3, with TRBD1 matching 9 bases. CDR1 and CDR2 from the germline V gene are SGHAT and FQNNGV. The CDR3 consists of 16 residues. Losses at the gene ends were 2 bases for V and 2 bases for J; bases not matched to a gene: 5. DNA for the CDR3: TGTGCCAGCAGCTTATACTGGACAGGGGTCACAGATACGCAGTATTTT. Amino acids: CASSLYWTGVTDTQYF.

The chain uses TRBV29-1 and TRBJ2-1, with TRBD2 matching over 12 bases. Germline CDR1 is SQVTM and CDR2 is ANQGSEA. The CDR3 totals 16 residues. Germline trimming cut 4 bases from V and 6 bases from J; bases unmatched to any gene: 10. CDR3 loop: CSVVTSGRRLGNEQFF. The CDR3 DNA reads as TGCAGCGTTGTGACTAGCGGGAGACGGTTGGGCAATGAGCAGTTCTTC.

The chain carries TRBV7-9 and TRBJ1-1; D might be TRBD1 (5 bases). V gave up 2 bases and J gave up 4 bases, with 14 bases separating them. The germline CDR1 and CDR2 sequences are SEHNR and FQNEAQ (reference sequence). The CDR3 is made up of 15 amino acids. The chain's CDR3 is CASSLPGTGSTEAFF. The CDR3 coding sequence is TGTGCCAGCAGCTTACCAGGGACTGGTTCCACTGAAGCTTTCTTT.

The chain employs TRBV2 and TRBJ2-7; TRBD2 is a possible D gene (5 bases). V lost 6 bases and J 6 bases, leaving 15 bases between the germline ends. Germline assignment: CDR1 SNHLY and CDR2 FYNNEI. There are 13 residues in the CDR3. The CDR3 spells CASSEIQGSEQYF. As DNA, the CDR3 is TGTGCCAGCAGCGAAATCCAAGGGAGCGAGCAGTACTTC.

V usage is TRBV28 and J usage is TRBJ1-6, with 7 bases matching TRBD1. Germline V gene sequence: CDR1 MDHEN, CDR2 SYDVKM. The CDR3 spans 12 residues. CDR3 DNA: TGTATGACAGGGTCGGGGGATTCACCCCTCCACTTT. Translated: CMTGSGDSPLHF.

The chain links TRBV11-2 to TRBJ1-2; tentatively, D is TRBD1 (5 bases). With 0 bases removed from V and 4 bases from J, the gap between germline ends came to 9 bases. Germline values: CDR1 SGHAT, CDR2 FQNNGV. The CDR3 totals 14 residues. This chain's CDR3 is CASSLEGRTYGYTF. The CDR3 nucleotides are TGTGCCAGCAGCTTAGAGGGGCGGACCTATGGCTACACCTTC.

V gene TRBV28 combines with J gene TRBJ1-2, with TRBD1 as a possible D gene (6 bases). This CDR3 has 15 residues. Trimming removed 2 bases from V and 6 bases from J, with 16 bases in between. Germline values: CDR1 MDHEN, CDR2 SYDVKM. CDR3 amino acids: CASSLRGARGNGYTF. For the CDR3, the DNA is TGTGCCAGCAGTTTAAGGGGGGCGCGTGGCAATGGCTACACCTTC.

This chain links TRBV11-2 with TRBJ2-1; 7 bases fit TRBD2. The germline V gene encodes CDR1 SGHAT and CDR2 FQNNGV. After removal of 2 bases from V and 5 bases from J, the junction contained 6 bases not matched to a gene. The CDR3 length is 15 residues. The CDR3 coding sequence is TGTGCCAGCAGCTTAAGACTAGCATTAGACAATGAGCAGTTCTTC. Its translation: CASSLRLALDNEQFF.

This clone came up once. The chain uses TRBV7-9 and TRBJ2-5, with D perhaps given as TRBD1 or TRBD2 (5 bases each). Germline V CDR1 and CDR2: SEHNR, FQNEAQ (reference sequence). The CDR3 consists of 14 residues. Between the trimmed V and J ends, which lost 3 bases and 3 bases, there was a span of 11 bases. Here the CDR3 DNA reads TGTGCCAGCAGCTTCCCGGGGCTCAAAGAGACCCAGTACTTC. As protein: CASSFPGLKETQYF.

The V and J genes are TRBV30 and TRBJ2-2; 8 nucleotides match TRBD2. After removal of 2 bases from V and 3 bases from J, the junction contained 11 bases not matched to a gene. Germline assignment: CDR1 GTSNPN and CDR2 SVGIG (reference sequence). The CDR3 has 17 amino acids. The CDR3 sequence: CAWSYAGGLPDTGELFF. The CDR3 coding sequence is TGTGCCTGGAGTTACGCGGGAGGACTACCGGACACCGGGGAGCTGTTTTTT. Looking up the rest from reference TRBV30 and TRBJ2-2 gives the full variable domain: SQTIHQWPATLVQPVGSPLSLECTVEGTSNPNLYWYRQAAGRGLQLLFYSVGIGQISSEVPQNLSASRPQDRQFILSSKKLLLSDSGFYLCAWSYAGGLPDTGELFFGEGSRLTVL.

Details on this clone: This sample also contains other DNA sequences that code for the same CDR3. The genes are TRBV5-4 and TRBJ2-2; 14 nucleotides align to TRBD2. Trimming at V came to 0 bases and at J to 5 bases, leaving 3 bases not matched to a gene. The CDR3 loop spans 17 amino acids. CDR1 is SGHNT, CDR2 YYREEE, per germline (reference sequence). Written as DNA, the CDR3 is TGTGCCAGCAGCTTGGGGGGACTAGCGGGAGAAACCGGGGAGCTGTTTTTT. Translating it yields CASSLGGLAGETGELFF.

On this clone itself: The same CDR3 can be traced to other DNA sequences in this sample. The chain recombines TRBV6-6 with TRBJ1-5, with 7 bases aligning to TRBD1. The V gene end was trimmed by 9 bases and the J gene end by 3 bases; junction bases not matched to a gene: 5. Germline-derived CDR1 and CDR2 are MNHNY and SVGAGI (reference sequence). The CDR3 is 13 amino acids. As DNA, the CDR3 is TGTGCCAGTAGACAGGGCCTCAATCAGCCCCAGCATTTT. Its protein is CASRQGLNQPQHF.

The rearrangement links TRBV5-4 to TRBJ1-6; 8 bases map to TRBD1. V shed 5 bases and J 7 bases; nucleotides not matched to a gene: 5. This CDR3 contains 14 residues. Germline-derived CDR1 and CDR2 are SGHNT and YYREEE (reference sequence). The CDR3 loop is CASSPGQDNSPLHF. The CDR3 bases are TGTGCCAGCAGTCCGGGACAGGACAATTCACCCCTCCACTTT.

The CDR3: CASSYGGGRSTDTQYF. In nucleotides, the CDR3 is TGTGCCAGCAGTTACGGTGGCGGGAGGAGCACAGATACGCAGTATTTT. The chain is built from TRBV6-5 and TRBJ2-3; 8 nucleotides line up with TRBD2. The germline V gene encodes CDR1 MNHEY and CDR2 SVGAGI. V was pared by 2 bases and J by 0 bases, with 4 bases of the junction left unmatched. CDR3 length equals 16 residues.

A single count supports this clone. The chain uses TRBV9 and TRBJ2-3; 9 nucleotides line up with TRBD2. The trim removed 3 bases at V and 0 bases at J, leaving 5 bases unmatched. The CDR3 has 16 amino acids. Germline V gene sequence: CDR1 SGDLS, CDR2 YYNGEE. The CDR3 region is CASSAQGTSSTDTQYF. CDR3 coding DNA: TGTGCCAGCAGCGCTCAAGGGACTAGCAGCACAGATACGCAGTATTTT.

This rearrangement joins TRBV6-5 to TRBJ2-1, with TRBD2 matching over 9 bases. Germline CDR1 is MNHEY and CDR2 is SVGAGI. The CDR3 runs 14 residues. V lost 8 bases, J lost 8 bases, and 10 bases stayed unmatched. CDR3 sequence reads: CASSGLASGDEQFF. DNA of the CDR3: TGTGCCAGCTCCGGACTAGCGTCCGGGGATGAGCAGTTCTTC.

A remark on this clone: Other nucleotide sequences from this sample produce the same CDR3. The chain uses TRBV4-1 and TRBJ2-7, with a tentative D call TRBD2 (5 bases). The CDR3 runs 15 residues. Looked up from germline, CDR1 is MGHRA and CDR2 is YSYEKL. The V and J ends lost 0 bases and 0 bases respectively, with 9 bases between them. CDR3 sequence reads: CASSQEKRSSYEQYF. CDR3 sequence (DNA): TGCGCCAGCAGCCAAGAAAAGCGGAGCTCCTACGAGCAGTACTTC.

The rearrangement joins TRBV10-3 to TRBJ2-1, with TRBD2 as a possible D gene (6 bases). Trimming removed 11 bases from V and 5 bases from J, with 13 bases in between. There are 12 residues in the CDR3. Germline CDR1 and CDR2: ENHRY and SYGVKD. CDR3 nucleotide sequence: TGTGCCCTTGGGCGGGGAAACAATGAGCAGTTCTTC. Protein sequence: CALGRGNNEQFF.